The 25 T cell receptor beta chains below all came from one sample that was sequenced in a study of T cell clonotyping in hematopoietic cell transplantation. Time point denoted: recipient sample about 28 days before transplant, after cytoreduction. Clones were sequenced by immunoSEQ multiplex PCR, and TCRdb holds only the in-frame ones, with some missing. This sample has about 76,000 clones, with 90% to 96% found just once. The sequencing here drew on peripheral blood mononuclear cells, taken before stem cell transplant. Receptor source: a woman between 50 and 59 years old with acute myeloid leukemia. Some clones in this sample may be carry-over from other donors' samples.

The chain employs TRBV5-1 and TRBJ2-5; D gene uncertain. CDR1 and CDR2 from the germline V gene are SGHRS and YFSETQ. The CDR3 consists of 14 residues. The V and J ends lost 4 bases and 5 bases respectively, with 15 bases between them. This CDR3 is CASSPDGAWETQYF. The CDR3 nucleotides read TGCGCCAGCAGCCCCGACGGAGCGTGGGAGACCCAGTACTTC.

This clone was seen a few times. The V and J genes are TRBV6-5 and TRBJ1-2, with D unresolved. V was clipped by 0 bases and J by 7 bases, with 6 bases between them. The CDR3 sequence is 12 residues long. The germline V gene has CDR1 MNHEY and CDR2 SVGAGI. The CDR3 reads CASSYSTGGYTF. In DNA, the CDR3 is TGTGCCAGCAGTTACTCGACGGGTGGCTACACCTTC.

V and J are TRBV29-1 and TRBJ2-7; D may match TRBD1 or TRBD2 (5 bases each). Trimming removed 7 bases at V and 7 bases at J, with 14 bases between. Germline lookup yields CDR1 SQVTM and CDR2 ANQGSEA. The CDR3 has 11 residues. The CDR3 sequence: CSAGTDGEQYF. The CDR3 DNA reads TGCAGCGCCGGGACCGACGGAGAGCAGTACTTC.

The rearrangement links TRBV30 to TRBJ1-2; D is uncertain. Per germline, CDR1 GTSNPN and CDR2 SVGIG (reference sequence). The CDR3 consists of 12 residues. Trimming removed 0 bases from V and 6 bases from J, with 8 bases in between. The CDR3 bases are TGTGCCTGGAGTGTAAGCTTCCATGGCTACACCTTC. This codes for CAWSVSFHGYTF. The variable domain in full, with the rest retrieved from reference TRBV30 and TRBJ1-2, is SQTIHQWPATLVQPVGSPLSLECTVEGTSNPNLYWYRQAAGRGLQLLFYSVGIGQISSEVPQNLSASRPQDRQFILSSKKLLLSDSGFYLCAWSVSFHGYTFGSGTRLTVV.

V is TRBV2 and J is TRBJ1-1; 7 positions match TRBD1. Germline V gene data show CDR1 as SNHLY and CDR2 as FYNNEI. The junction had 19 bases not matched to a gene; V was cut back by 6 bases and J by 3 bases. This CDR3 is 18 amino acids long. CDR3: CASSRRTGIGVLDTEAFF. The CDR3 DNA is TGTGCCAGCAGCAGACGGACAGGCATCGGAGTGTTGGACACTGAAGCTTTCTTT.

The V and J genes are TRBV6-5 and TRBJ1-5, with TRBD1 as a possible D gene (5 bases). CDR3 size: 14 residues. The germline V gene has CDR1 MNHEY and CDR2 SVGAGI. V dropped 5 bases and J dropped 3 bases, with 11 bases sitting between them. The CDR3 sequence: CASSRDRTNQPQHF. In DNA, the CDR3 is TGTGCCAGCAGTCGTGACAGAACCAATCAGCCCCAGCATTTT.

The rearrangement uses TRBV28 and TRBJ2-2; D is undetermined. Germline CDR1 MDHEN, CDR2 SYDVKM. The CDR3 covers 11 residues. Trimming shortened V by 3 bases and J by 9 bases, and 5 bases separated the two germline ends. The chain's CDR3 is CASSFRWELFF. CDR3 coding DNA: TGTGCCAGCAGTTTTAGATGGGAGCTGTTTTTT.

The chain couples TRBV5-1 to TRBJ1-4; TRBD1 matches at 7 bases. After removal of 0 bases from V and 11 bases from J, the junction contained 13 bases not matched to a gene. Germline CDR1 is SGHRS and CDR2 is YFSETQ. There are 16 residues in the CDR3. As DNA, the CDR3 is TGCGCCAGCAGCTTGGGGCGTTCGACAGGGTTGGGCAAACTGTTTTTT. Protein: CASSLGRSTGLGKLFF.

V is TRBV2 and J is TRBJ1-2; possible D gene TRBD1, 5 bases. Germline lookup yields CDR1 SNHLY and CDR2 FYNNEI. Between the trimmed V and J ends, which lost 8 bases and 8 bases, there was a span of 15 bases. This CDR3 contains 12 residues. The CDR3 DNA reads as TGTGCCAGCGTCGATGATAGGGGCGGCTACACCTTC. It yields the protein CASVDDRGGYTF.

The V gene is TRBV6-4, the J gene TRBJ2-3, with a weak D call TRBD1 (6 bases). V was trimmed by 0 bases and J by 5 bases, leaving 9 bases between them. The germline gives CDR1 MRHNA, CDR2 SNTAGT. The CDR3 covers 14 residues. CDR3 bases: TGTGCCAGCAGTGACTCGCGCAGGGGAGATACGCAGTATTTT. This translates into CASSDSRRGDTQYF.

This chain connects TRBV5-6 to TRBJ1-2; maybe TRBD1 (5 bases). From germline, CDR1 is SGHDT and CDR2 YYEEEE. There are 14 residues in the CDR3. Deletions cut 8 bases from V and 0 bases from J, with 14 bases between. The CDR3 spells CASYRDVSNYGYTF. The CDR3 region has the DNA TGTGCCAGTTACCGGGACGTATCTAACTATGGCTACACCTTC.

The chain employs TRBV5-4 and TRBJ2-5, with D maybe TRBD1 (6 bases). There are 14 residues in the CDR3. Germline loops: CDR1 SGHNT, CDR2 YYREEE (reference sequence). Trimming removed 3 bases from V and 4 bases from J, with 13 bases in between. CDR3 protein: CASSYRTDVETQYF. The DNA for the CDR3 is TGTGCCAGCAGCTATCGGACAGACGTAGAGACCCAGTACTTC.

The V call is TRBV9, the J call TRBJ1-1; perhaps TRBD1 as D (6 bases). The ends were cut back, 3 bases at V and 5 bases at J, with 14 bases in the middle. The CDR3 consists of 14 residues. Germline V gene data show CDR1 as SGDLS and CDR2 as YYNGEE. In nucleotides, the CDR3 is TGTGCCAGCAGCGGGGGGACAAGTAAAACTGAAGCTTTCTTT. Amino acids: CASSGGTSKTEAFF. Filled out from reference TRBV9 and TRBJ1-1, the complete variable domain reads DSGVTQTPKHLITATGQRVTLRCSPRSGDLSVYWYQQSLDQGLQFLIQYYNGEERAKGNILERFSAQQFPDLHSELNLSSLELGDSALYFCASSGGTSKTEAFFGQGTRLTVV.

V and J are TRBV9 and TRBJ1-1; TRBD1 matches 10 bases. The CDR3 spans 16 residues. CDR1 and CDR2 (germline): SGDLS, YYNGEE. Losses at the gene ends were 3 bases for V and 1 base for J; bases not matched to a gene: 6. The CDR3 is CASSGLGTGENTEAFF. For the CDR3, the DNA is TGTGCCAGCAGCGGACTCGGGACAGGGGAGAACACTGAAGCTTTCTTT.

V usage is TRBV5-8 and J usage is TRBJ1-5; D is perhaps TRBD1 (5 bases). Trimming took off 2 bases at V and 1 base at J, with 10 bases between the two ends. The germline gives CDR1 SGHTS, CDR2 YDEGEE. The CDR3 sequence is 15 residues long. The CDR3 sequence is CASSLGHVSNQPQHF. The CDR3 DNA sequence: TGTGCCAGCAGCTTAGGACACGTGAGCAATCAGCCCCAGCATTTT. Full variable domain (missing parts from reference TRBV5-8 and TRBJ1-5): EAGVTQSPTHLIKTRGQQATLRCSPISGHTSVYWYQQALGLGLQFLLWYDEGEERNRGNFPPRFSGRQFPNYSSELNVNALELEDSALYLCASSLGHVSNQPQHFGDGTRLSIL.

The chain has TRBV7-9 and TRBJ2-7, with D perhaps being TRBD1 or TRBD2 (5 bases each). The V gene lost 4 bases and the J gene lost 6 bases, with 13 bases spanning the gap. Looked up from germline, CDR1 is SEHNR and CDR2 is FQNEAQ (reference sequence). CDR3 length: 13 residues. CDR3 DNA: TGTGCCAGCAGCTCCGGAGCCGGGGCCGAGCAGTACTTC. It encodes CASSSGAGAEQYF. Variable domain in full (rest from reference TRBV7-9 and TRBJ2-7): DTGVSQNPRHKITKRGQNVTFRCDPISEHNRLYWYRQTLGQGPEFLTYFQNEAQLEKSRLLSDRFSAERPKGSFSTLEIQRTEQGDSAMYLCASSSGAGAEQYFGPGTRLTVT.

The gene calls are TRBV2 and TRBJ1-1; no definite D call. The V gene lost 8 bases and the J gene lost 3 bases, with 7 bases spanning the gap. The germline V gene has CDR1 SNHLY and CDR2 FYNNEI. CDR3 length: 11 amino acids. CDR3 nucleotides: TGTGCCAGCCGGGGTTACACTGAAGCTTTCTTT. Translated, it gives CASRGYTEAFF.

The chain is built from TRBV7-2 and TRBJ2-3, with TRBD2 matching 9 bases. Germline values: CDR1 SGHTA, CDR2 FQGNSA. The junction had 1 base not matched to a gene; V was cut back by 2 bases and J by 4 bases. CDR3 size: 14 residues. The CDR3 loop reads CASSLRTSADTQYF. CDR3 DNA sequence: TGTGCCAGCAGCTTAAGGACTAGCGCAGATACGCAGTATTTT.

The chain has TRBV6-5 and TRBJ1-5; 9 nucleotides agree with TRBD1. CDR1 is MNHEY and CDR2 is SVGAGI in the germline V gene. The CDR3 sequence is 14 residues long. The junction had 5 bases not matched to a gene; V was cut back by 5 bases and J by 6 bases. CDR3: CASSTGQGFQPQHF. DNA for the CDR3: TGTGCCAGCAGTACGGGACAGGGTTTTCAGCCCCAGCATTTT.

This rearrangement joins TRBV5-6 to TRBJ1-3, with D tentatively TRBD1 (5 bases). The CDR3 is 13 amino acids. Germline CDR1 reads SGHDT; CDR2 reads YYEEEE. V was shortened by 3 bases and J by 3 bases, with 7 bases between the two germline ends. The CDR3 protein is CASSWGSGNTIYF. The CDR3 nucleotides are TGTGCCAGCAGCTGGGGGAGTGGAAACACCATATATTTT.

This chain connects TRBV30 to TRBJ2-7, with unresolved D. V shed 0 bases and J shed 3 bases, with 12 bases lying between them. The CDR3 loop spans 14 amino acids. Germline loops: CDR1 GTSNPN, CDR2 SVGIG (reference sequence). CDR3 region: CAWSVSVASYEQYF. In nucleotides, the CDR3 is TGTGCCTGGAGTGTTTCAGTGGCAAGCTACGAGCAGTACTTC.

The rearrangement joins TRBV9 to TRBJ2-2; 10 nucleotides agree with TRBD1. In germline, CDR1 is SGDLS, CDR2 YYNGEE. Losses at the gene ends were 4 bases for V and 4 bases for J; bases not matched to a gene: 7. The CDR3 loop spans 16 amino acids. The CDR3 DNA follows: TGTGCCAGCAGCCCGGACAGGGGGAGGTCCACCGGGGAGCTGTTTTTT. It translates to CASSPDRGRSTGELFF.

V gene TRBV11-2 combines with J gene TRBJ1-6; TRBD1 matches 7 bases. This CDR3 has 15 residues. V shed 1 base and J 4 bases; nucleotides not matched to a gene: 1. Germline CDR1 is SGHAT and CDR2 is FQNNGV. CDR3 in DNA: TGTGCCAGCAGCTTAGGGGACAGATATAATTCACCCCTCCACTTT. Protein sequence: CASSLGDRYNSPLHF.

This rearrangement joins TRBV6-1 to TRBJ2-1, with a possible D match to TRBD1 (7 bases). Germline V gene sequence: CDR1 MNHNS, CDR2 SASEGT. Trimming cost V 8 bases and J 3 bases, with 14 bases left between them. This CDR3 contains 14 residues. In DNA, the CDR3 is TGTGCCAGCGTCTCAGGGGGACTCTACAATGAGCAGTTCTTC. Encoded protein: CASVSGGLYNEQFF.

This chain uses TRBV30 with TRBJ1-1; maybe TRBD1 (5 bases). Trimming cost V 5 bases and J 0 bases, with 13 bases left between them. The V gene's germline CDR1 is GTSNPN and CDR2 SVGIG (reference sequence). This CDR3 is 14 amino acids long. The CDR3 region is CAWERDPMNTEAFF. CDR3 nucleotide sequence: TGTGCCTGGGAGAGGGACCCGATGAACACTGAAGCTTTCTTT.